Listed below are T cell receptor beta chains from one sample, sequenced in a study of synovial regulatory T cells in juvenile arthritis. Only in-frame clones appear in the TCRdb table, and some are missing; sequencing was by immunoSEQ multiplex PCR. Listed are about 2,500 clones; 14% falls within the top ten. Sequenced sample: Treg cells from the synovium. The receptors stem from a donor younger than 35 with juvenile idiopathic arthritis. CDR3s include the opening cysteine and the closing phenylalanine or tryptophan. Sizes are listed as how often the clone was seen (once, few, many) or a class if it is expanded.

medium-sized,TRBJ2-2,TRBV7-9,CASSFPGQGASGELFF
medium-sized,TRBJ1-1,TRBV10-3,CAISELTNTEAFF
medium-sized,TRBJ2-3,TRBV2,CASSESRPTSGLWGDTQYF
medium-sized,TRBJ1-2,TRBV25-1,CASSGKGGSF
medium-sized,TRBJ1-2,TRBV4-1,CASSQEKVTKGGYTF
medium-sized,TRBJ2-2,TRBV6-1,CATLFWNTGELFF
medium-sized,TRBJ2-1,TRBV5-4,CASSGAQSTYNEQFF
medium-sized,TRBJ1-3,TRBV7-2,CASSLSSGSGNTIYF
medium-sized,TRBJ2-1,TRBV5-1,CASSFQGPLFGEQFF
medium-sized,TRBJ2-1,TRBV11-3,CASTPTSNTDEQFF
medium-sized,TRBJ2-3,TRBV5-4,CASSHRQGVTDTQYF
medium-sized,TRBJ2-1,TRBV10-3,CAISEFRTSGSNEQFF
medium-sized,TRBJ2-1,TRBV15,CATSSGVSYNEQFF
medium-sized,TRBJ2-1,TRBV11-3,CASSSVPGTSFHEQFF
medium-sized,TRBJ2-2,TRBV7-8,CASSLIWGQASGRANTGELFF
medium-sized,TRBJ2-5,TRBV6-4,CASSDSGTEETQYF
medium-sized,TRBJ2-5,TRBV7-9,CASSLLETQYF
medium-sized,TRBJ2-5,TRBV30,CAWSVVETQYF
medium-sized,TRBJ1-2,TRBV7-9,CASSTEGARGYTF
medium-sized,TRBJ2-5,TRBV6-5,CASRIAGGPETQYF
medium-sized,TRBJ2-7,TRBV7-2,CASSLGLAGELKYF
medium-sized,TRBJ2-1,TRBV11-1,CASSLRLAGRGNEQFF
medium-sized,TRBJ2-1,TRBV5-1,CASSIGTEGQFF
medium-sized,TRBJ2-3,TRBV29-1,CSVQGATDTQYF
medium-sized,TRBJ1-5,TRBV19,CASNEGFQPQHF
medium-sized,TRBJ2-6,TRBV4-1,CASSQDEWGTGANVLTF
medium-sized,TRBJ2-1,TRBV6-6,CASRPQGWYNEQFF